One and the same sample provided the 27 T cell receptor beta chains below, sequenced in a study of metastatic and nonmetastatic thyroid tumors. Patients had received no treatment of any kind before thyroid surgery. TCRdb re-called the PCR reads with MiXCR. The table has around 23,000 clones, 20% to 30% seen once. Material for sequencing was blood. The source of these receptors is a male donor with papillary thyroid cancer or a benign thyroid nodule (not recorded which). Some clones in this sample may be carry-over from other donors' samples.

CDR3 nucleotides: TGCAGTGCAGCCGGGACAAATTCCTACGAGCAGTACTTC. Its protein product is CSAAGTNSYEQYF. The chain couples TRBV20-1 to TRBJ2-7, with TRBD1 as a possible D gene (6 bases). The CDR3 extends over 13 amino acids. Germline CDR1 and CDR2: DFQATT and SNEGSKA (reference sequence). The germline V and J ends were trimmed by 6 bases and 1 base, with 13 bases remaining between them.

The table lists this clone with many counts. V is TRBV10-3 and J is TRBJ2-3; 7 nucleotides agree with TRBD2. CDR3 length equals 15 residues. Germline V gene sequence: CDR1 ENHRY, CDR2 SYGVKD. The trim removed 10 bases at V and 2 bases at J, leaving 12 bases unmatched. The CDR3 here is CATADGAGNTDTQYF. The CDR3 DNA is TGTGCCACCGCTGACGGAGCGGGGAACACAGATACGCAGTATTTT.

The CDR3 protein is CASSSKIRTSPYEQYF. In DNA form, the CDR3 reads TGTGCCAGCAGCTCCAAAATCCGGACTAGCCCCTACGAGCAGTACTTC. The chain uses TRBV11-2 and TRBJ2-7; 8 bases match TRBD2. V shed 4 bases and J 2 bases; nucleotides not matched to a gene: 10. Germline-derived CDR1 and CDR2 are SGHAT and FQNNGV. The CDR3 is 16 residues long.

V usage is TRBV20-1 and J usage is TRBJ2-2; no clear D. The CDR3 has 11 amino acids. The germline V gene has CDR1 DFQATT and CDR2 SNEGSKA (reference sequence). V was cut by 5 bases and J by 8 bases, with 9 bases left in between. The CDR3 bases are TGCAGTGCTGATGGGTTGGGGGAGCTGTTTTTT. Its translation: CSADGLGELFF.

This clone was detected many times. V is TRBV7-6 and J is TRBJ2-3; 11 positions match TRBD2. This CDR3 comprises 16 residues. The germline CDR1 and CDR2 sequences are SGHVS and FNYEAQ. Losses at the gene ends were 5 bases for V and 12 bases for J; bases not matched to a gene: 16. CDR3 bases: TGTGCCAGCAGCCGTTGGACTAGCGGGCAACGCGATGCTCAGTATTTT. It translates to CASSRWTSGQRDAQYF.

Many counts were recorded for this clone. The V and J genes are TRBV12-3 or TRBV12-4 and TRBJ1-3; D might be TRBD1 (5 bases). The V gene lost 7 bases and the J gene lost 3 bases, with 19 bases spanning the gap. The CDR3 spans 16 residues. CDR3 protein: CASTPEGRVVGNTIYF. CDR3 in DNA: TGTGCCAGCACCCCCGAGGGGCGCGTAGTTGGAAACACCATATATTTT.

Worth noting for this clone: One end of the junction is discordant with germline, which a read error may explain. CDR3 protein: CATIDSGRNYEQYF. CDR3 nucleotides: TGTGCCACCATTGATTCAGGTCGAAACTACGAGCAGTACTTC. The chain couples TRBV24-1 to TRBJ2-7; D is ambiguous. CDR3 length: 14 amino acids. The germline V gene has CDR1 KGHDR and CDR2 SFDVKD.

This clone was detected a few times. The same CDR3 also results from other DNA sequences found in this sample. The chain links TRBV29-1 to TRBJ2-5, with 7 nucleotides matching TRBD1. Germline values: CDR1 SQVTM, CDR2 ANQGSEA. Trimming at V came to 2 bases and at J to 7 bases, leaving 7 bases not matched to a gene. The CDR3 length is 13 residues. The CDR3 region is CSVEYLAGGTQYF. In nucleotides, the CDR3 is TGCAGCGTTGAATACCTCGCAGGGGGGACCCAGTACTTC.

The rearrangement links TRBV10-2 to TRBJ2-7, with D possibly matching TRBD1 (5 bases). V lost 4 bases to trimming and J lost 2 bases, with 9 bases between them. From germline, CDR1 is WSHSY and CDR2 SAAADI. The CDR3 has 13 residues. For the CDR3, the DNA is TGCGCCAGCAGTGGACAGTTGGCCTACGAGCAGTACTTC. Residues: CASSGQLAYEQYF.

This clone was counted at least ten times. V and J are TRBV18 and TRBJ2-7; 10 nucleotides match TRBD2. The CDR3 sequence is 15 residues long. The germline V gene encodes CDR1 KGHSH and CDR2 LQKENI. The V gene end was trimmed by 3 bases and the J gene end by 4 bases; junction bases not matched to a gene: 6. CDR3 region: CASSPLAGEGYEQYF. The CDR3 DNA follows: TGTGCCAGCTCACCCCTAGCGGGAGAAGGTTACGAGCAGTACTTC.

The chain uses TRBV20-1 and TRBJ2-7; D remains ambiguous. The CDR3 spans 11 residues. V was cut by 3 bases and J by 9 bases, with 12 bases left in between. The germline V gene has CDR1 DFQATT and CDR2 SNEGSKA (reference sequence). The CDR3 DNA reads TGCAGTGCTAGCTTTCGGCGTGGGCAGTACTTC. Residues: CSASFRRGQYF.

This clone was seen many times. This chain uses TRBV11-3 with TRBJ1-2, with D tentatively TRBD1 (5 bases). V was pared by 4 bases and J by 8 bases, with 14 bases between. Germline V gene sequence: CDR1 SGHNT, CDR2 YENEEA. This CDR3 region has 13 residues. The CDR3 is CASSSGGFGGYTF. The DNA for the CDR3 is TGTGCCAGCAGCTCCGGGGGATTTGGGGGCTACACCTTC.

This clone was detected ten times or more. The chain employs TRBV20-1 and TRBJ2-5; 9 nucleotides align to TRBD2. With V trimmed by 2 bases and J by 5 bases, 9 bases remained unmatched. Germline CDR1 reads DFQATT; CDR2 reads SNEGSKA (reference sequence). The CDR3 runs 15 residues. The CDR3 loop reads CSARKLAGGIETQYF. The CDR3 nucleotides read TGCAGTGCTAGAAAGTTGGCGGGAGGGATCGAGACCCAGTACTTC.

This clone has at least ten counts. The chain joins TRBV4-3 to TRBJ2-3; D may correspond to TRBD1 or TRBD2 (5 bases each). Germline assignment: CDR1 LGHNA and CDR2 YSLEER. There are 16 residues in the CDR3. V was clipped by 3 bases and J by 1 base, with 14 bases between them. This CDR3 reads CASSHSLGVGTDTQYF. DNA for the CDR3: TGCGCCAGCAGCCACTCACTAGGGGTGGGCACAGATACGCAGTATTTT.

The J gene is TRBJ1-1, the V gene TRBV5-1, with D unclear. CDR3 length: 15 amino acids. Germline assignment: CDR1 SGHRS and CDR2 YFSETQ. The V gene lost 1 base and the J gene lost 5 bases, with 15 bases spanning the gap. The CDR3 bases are TGCGCCAGCAGCTTGTATGGGCGCGGTAATACTGAAGCTTTCTTT. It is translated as CASSLYGRGNTEAFF.

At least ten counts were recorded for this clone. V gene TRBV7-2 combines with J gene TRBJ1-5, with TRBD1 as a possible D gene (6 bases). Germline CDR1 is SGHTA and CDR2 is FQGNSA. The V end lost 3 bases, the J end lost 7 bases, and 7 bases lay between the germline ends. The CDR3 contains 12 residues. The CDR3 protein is CASSFGQQPQHF. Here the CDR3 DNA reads TGTGCCAGCAGCTTCGGACAGCAGCCCCAGCATTTT.

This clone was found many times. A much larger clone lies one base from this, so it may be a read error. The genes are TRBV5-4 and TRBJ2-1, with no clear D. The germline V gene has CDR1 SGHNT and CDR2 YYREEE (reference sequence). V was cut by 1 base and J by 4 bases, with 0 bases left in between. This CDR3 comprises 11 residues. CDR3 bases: TGTGCCAGCAGCTTGTACAATGAGCAGTTCTTC. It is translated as CASSLYNEQFF.

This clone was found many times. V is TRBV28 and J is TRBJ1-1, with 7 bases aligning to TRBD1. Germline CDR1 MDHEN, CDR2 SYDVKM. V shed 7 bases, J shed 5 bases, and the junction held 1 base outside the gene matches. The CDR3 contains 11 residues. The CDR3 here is CASTRGTEAFF. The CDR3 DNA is TGTGCCAGCACCAGGGGGACTGAAGCTTTCTTT.

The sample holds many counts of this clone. For the CDR3, the DNA is TGTGCCAGCAGACGGGGAGACACTGAAGCTTTCTTT. Encoded protein: CASRRGDTEAFF. This sequence joins TRBV6-1 and TRBJ1-1; no clear D gene. Germline CDR1 reads MNHNS; CDR2 reads SASEGT. V lost 6 bases, J lost 3 bases, and 8 bases lay in between. This CDR3 contains 12 residues.

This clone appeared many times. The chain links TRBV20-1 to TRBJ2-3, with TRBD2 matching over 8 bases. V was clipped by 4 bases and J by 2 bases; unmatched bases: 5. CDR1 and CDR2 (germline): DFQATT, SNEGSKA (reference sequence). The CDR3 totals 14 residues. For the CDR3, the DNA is TGCAGTGCTACCCTAGCGGGCAACACAGATACGCAGTATTTT. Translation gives CSATLAGNTDTQYF.

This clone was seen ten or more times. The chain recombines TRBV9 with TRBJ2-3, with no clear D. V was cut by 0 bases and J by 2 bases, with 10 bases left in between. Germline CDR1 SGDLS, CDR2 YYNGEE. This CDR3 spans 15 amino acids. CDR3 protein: CASSVAPDLTDTQYF. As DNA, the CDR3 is TGTGCCAGCAGCGTAGCTCCGGACCTCACAGATACGCAGTATTTT. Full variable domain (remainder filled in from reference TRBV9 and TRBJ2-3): DSGVTQTPKHLITATGQRVTLRCSPRSGDLSVYWYQQSLDQGLQFLIQYYNGEERAKGNILERFSAQQFPDLHSELNLSSLELGDSALYFCASSVAPDLTDTQYFGPGTRLTVL.

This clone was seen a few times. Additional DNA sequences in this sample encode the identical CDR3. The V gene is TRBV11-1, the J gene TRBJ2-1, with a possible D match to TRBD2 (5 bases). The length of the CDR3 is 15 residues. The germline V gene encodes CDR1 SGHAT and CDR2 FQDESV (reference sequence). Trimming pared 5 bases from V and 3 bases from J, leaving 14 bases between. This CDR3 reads CASSLIDGIYNEQFF. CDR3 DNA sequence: TGTGCCAGCAGCCTTATCGACGGGATCTACAATGAGCAGTTCTTC. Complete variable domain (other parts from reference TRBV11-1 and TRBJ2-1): EAEVAQSPRYKITEKSQAVAFWCDPISGHATLYWYRQILGQGPELLVQFQDESVVDDSQLPKDRFSAERLKGVDSTLKIQPAELGDSAMYLCASSLIDGIYNEQFFGPGTRLTVL.

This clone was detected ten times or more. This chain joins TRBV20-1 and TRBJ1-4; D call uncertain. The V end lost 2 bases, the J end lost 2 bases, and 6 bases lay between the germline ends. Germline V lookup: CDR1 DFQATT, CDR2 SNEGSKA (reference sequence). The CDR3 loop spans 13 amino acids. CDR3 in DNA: TGCAGTGCTAGACCTCAGACTAATGAAAAACTGTTTTTT. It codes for CSARPQTNEKLFF.

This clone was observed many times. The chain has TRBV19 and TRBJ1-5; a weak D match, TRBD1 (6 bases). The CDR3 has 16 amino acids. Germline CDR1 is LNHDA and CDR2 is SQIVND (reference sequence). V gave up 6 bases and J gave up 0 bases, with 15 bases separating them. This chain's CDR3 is CASSGHRDNSNQPQHF. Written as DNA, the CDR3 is TGTGCCAGTAGCGGTCATCGGGACAATAGCAATCAGCCCCAGCATTTT. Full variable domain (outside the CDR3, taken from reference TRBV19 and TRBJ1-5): DGGITQSPKYLFRKEGQNVTLSCEQNLNHDAMYWYRQDPGQGLRLIYYSQIVNDFQKGDIAEGYSVSREKKESFPLTVTSAQKNPTAFYLCASSGHRDNSNQPQHFGDGTRLSIL.

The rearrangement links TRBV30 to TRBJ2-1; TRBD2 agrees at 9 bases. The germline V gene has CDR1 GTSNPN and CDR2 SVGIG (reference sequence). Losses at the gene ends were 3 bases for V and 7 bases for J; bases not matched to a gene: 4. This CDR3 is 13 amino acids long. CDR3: CAWSLLAGNEQFF. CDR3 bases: TGTGCCTGGAGCTTGCTAGCGGGGAATGAGCAGTTCTTC. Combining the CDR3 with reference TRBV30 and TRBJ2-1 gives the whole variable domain SQTIHQWPATLVQPVGSPLSLECTVEGTSNPNLYWYRQAAGRGLQLLFYSVGIGQISSEVPQNLSASRPQDRQFILSSKKLLLSDSGFYLCAWSLLAGNEQFFGPGTRLTVL.

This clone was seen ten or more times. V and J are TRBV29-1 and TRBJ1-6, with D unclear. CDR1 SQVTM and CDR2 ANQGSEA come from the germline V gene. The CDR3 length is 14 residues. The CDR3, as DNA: TGCAACCCTGAGGCTAACTCCTATAATTCACCCCTCCACTTT. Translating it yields CNPEANSYNSPLHF. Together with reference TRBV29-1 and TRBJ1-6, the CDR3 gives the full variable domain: SAVISQKPSRDICQRGTSLTIQCQVDSQVTMMFWYRQQPGQSLTLIATANQGSEATYESGFVIDKFPISRPNLTFSTLTVSNMSPEDSSIYLCNPEANSYNSPLHFGNGTRLTVT.

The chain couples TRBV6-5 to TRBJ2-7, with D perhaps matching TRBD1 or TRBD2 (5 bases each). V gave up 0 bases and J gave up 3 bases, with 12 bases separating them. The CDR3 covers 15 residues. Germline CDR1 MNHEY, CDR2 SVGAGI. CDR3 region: CASSYSGDAIYEQYF. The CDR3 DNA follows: TGTGCCAGCAGTTACTCGGGGGACGCCATCTACGAGCAGTACTTC.